This TCR beta chain is drawn from a study of CD8 T cells in Susac syndrome. Study-wide points: The study acknowledged a relatively small number of individuals in its TCR sequencing and HLA analysis.

TCR beta was sequenced from blood CD8+ and CD4+ T cells. Random hexamers primed reverse transcription of about 0.45 to 1 ug RNA. The immunoSEQ assay covered 54 Vbeta and 13 Jbeta segments for CDR3. In TCRdb, the immunoSEQ multiplex PCR reads were re-called with MiXCR into one record per CDR3 protein. The profile covers some 47,000 distinct CDR3 sequences, with 80% to 95% appearing a single time and about 0.41% taken by the ten largest. A remark on this clonotype: Its antigen is as yet unknown.

The receptor was isolated from a human donor in good health. Source material: CD8+ T cells from PBMCs.

In DNA form, the CDR3 reads TGTGCCAGCAGTCCTCAGGTTGGCGAGCAGTACTTC. This gives the protein CASSPQVGEQYF. V and J are TRBV27 and TRBJ2-7, with D unresolved. The V gene lost 5 bases and the J gene lost 6 bases, with 11 bases spanning the gap. This CDR3 comprises 12 residues. Germline V gene lookup returns CDR1 MNHEY and CDR2 SMNVEV (reference sequence).